The clone carrying this TCR beta chain was detected ten times or more. Its antigen remains unknown. Molecular barcoding with unique molecular identifiers was used for the TCRbeta library. TCRdb recomputed calls from the PCR reads with MiXCR, one row per CDR3 protein. The sample shows some 300,000 distinct CDR3 sequences, about 7.3% of them seen only once. The sample belongs to a study of T-cell reconstitution after alpha-beta-depleted transplantation in children. Trimming took 0 bases from V and 1 from J, leaving 14 bases between them. Germline lookup yields CDR1 LGHNA and CDR2 YNFKEQ. The CDR3 length is 17 residues. Study-wide findings and caveats: Expanded graft clones, several hundred of them, were reportedly the source of alpha-beta T cells about two months after transplant. Some patients owed their high day-60 TCRbeta diversity to surviving recipient T cells and thymic progenitors. At the one-year point after transplant, T-cell counts and TCRbeta diversity were found to come mostly from T cells that had been newly produced.

The material was peripheral blood, obtained 360 days after TCRalphabeta/CD19-depleted stem cell transplant. V gene TRBV4-2 combines with J gene TRBJ2-3; D might be TRBD2 (5 bases). This receptor was identified in a female patient aged 2 to 10 who had a stem cell transplant for Fanconi anemia, so the T cells may come from the graft donor. CDR3 residues: CASSQDQREWGTDTQYF. The CDR3 nucleotides are TGTGCCAGCAGCCAAGATCAACGGGAATGGGGCACAGATACGCAGTATTTT.